The T cell receptor beta chain under discussion was sequenced for a study of blood T cell repertoires in COVID-19. The data were produced by immunoSEQ multiplex PCR, yet TCRdb's version contains in-frame clones alone and is incomplete. The sample has 350,000 to 400,000 clones; roughly 90% are singletons. J lost 7 bases, V lost 3 bases, and 14 bases had no gene match. The length of the CDR3 is 17 residues. Looked up from germline, CDR1 is KGHSH and CDR2 is LQKENI. This chain joins TRBV18 and TRBJ1-4; 7 bases are a match to TRBD1. The sequencing input was PBMCs or T cells enriched from blood (not recorded which). The source is a woman between 25 and 40 years old with acute COVID-19. The CDR3 spells CASSPSPPTGFGEKLFF. CDR3 sequence (DNA): TGTGCCAGCTCACCCTCTCCCCCGACAGGGTTCGGTGAAAAACTGTTTTTT.